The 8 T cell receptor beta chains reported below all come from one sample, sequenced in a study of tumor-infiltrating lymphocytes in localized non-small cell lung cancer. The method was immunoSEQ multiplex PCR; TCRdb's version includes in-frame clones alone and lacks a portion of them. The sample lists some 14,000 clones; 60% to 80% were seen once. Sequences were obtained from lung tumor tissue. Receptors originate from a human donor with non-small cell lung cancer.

The CDR3 DNA sequence: TGTGCCAGCAGTCCTACCCCCGGGACAGCCTCCTACGAGCAGTACTTC. Protein product: CASSPTPGTASYEQYF. The chain combines TRBV2 with TRBJ2-7, with 7 bases matching TRBD1. After removal of 5 bases from V and 0 bases from J, the junction contained 10 bases not matched to a gene. CDR1 and CDR2 (germline): SNHLY, FYNNEI. CDR3 length: 16 amino acids.

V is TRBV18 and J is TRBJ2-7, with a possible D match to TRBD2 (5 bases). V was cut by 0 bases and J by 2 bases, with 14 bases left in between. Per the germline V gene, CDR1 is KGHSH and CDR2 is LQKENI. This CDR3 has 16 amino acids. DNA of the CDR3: TGTGCCAGCTCACCACCCGGAGGTGGGGAAGCCTACGAGCAGTACTTC. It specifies CASSPPGGGEAYEQYF. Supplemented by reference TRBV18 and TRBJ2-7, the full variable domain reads NAGVMQNPRHLVRRRGQEARLRCSPMKGHSHVYWYRQLPEEGLKFMVYLQKENIIDESGMPKERFSAEFPKEGPSILRIQQVVRGDSAAYFCASSPPGGGEAYEQYFGPGTRLTVT.

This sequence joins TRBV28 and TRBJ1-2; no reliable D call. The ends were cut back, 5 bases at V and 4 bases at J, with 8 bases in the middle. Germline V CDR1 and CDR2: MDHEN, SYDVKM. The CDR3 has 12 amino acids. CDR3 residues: CASSPSGYGYTF. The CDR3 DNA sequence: TGTGCCAGCAGTCCCTCCGGCTATGGCTACACCTTC.

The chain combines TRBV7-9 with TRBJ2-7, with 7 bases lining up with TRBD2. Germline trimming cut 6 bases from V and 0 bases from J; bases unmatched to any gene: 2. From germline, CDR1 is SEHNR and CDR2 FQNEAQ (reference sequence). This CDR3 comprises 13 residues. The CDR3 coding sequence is TGTGCCAGCAGATCTAGCGGCTCCTACGAGCAGTACTTC. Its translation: CASRSSGSYEQYF.

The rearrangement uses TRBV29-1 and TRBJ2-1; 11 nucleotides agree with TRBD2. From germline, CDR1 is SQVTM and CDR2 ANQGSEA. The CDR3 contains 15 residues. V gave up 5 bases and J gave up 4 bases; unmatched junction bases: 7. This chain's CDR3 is CSVPLTSGSYNEQFF. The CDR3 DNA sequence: TGCAGCGTTCCCCTTACTAGCGGGAGTTACAATGAGCAGTTCTTC.

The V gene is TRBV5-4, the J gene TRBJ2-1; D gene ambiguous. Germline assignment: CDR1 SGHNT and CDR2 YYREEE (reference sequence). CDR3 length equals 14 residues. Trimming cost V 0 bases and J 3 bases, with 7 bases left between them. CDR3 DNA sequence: TGTGCCAGCAGCTTGGGGCAGTACTACAATGAGCAGTTCTTC. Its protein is CASSLGQYYNEQFF.

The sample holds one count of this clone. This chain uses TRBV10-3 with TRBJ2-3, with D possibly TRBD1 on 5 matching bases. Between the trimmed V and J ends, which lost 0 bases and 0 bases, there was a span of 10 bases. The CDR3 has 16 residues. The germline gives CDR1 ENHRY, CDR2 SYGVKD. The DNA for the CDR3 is TGTGCCATCAGTGAGTCTGCAGGGATAAGCACAGATACGCAGTATTTT. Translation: CAISESAGISTDTQYF.

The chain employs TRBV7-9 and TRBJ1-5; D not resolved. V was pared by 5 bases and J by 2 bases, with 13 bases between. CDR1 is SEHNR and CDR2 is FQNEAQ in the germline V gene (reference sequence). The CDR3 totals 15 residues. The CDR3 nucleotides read TGTGCCAGCAGCCAAGCTGTTTCAGGCAATCAGCCCCAGCATTTT. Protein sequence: CASSQAVSGNQPQHF.